This T cell receptor (beta chain) was found in a study of T cell clonality in common variable immunodeficiency. In its sample, this clone was seen many times. Its antigen remains unknown. Sequencing ends 3 residues short of the CDR3 end; the germline J gene provides the rest. Study-level results: CVID patient heterogeneity limited repertoire-clinical complication correlations. In common variable immunodeficiency, TCR beta chains reportedly carried fewer deletions and N-nucleotide insertions.

Germline V gives CDR1 SGHRS, CDR2 YFSETQ. There are 16 residues in the CDR3. V lost 0 bases to trimming and J lost 0 bases, with 10 bases between them. Using immunoSEQ multiplex PCR, the repertoire was profiled, and TCRdb retains in-frame clones only, with some absent. Observed in the sample are around 42,000 clones, none of them singletons. Sequenced material: peripheral blood mononuclear cells. This rearrangement joins TRBV5-1 to TRBJ1-5; possible D gene TRBD1, 5 bases. The origin of this receptor is a human donor with common variable immunodeficiency. The CDR3 bases that were read are TGCGCCAGCAGCTTGGACGCAGGGATTAGCAATCAGCCC. The encoded protein is CASSLDAGISNQP. The full CDR3 protein reads CASSLDAGISNQPQHF. Looking up the rest from reference TRBV5-1 and TRBJ1-5 gives the full variable domain: KAGVTQTPRYLIKTRGQQVTLSCSPISGHRSVSWYQQTPGQGLQFLFEYFSETQRNKGNFPGRFSGRQFSNSRSEMNVSTLELGDSALYLCASSLDAGISNQPQHFGDGTRLSIL.